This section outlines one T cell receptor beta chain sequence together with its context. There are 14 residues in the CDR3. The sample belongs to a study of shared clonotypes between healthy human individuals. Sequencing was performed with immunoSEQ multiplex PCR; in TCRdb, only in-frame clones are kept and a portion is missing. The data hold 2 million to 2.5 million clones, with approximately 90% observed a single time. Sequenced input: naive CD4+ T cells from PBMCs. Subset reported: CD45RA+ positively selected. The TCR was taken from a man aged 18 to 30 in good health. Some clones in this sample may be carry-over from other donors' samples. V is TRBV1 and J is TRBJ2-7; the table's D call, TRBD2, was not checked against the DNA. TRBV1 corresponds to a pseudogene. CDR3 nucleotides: TGCACCAGCAGCCAGGAGGTCGGCCGCTCGGGGCAGTACTTC. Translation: CTSSQEVGRSGQYF.